These 5 T cell receptor beta chains were sequenced from one sample in a study of vaccination effects on CD4 cells after COVID-19. Which antigens these TCRs recognize remains unknown. Viral peptide pools were used in the ViraFEST assay to expand antigen-specific CD4+ T cells, and sequencing came afterward. The authors isolated CD4+ T cells after about 10 days of culture. Each participant was administered two doses of either the BNT162b2 or the mRNA-1273 vaccine. Sequencing was performed with immunoSEQ multiplex PCR; in TCRdb, only in-frame clones are kept and a portion is missing. The sample includes about 66,000 clones, around three quarters of them seen just once. The specimen was CD4+ T cells from PBMCs cultured with HCoV-OC43 spike peptides, collected after COVID-19 vaccination. Subset in this sample: HCoV-OC43 spike overlapping peptide pool stimulation. Receptor source: a human donor who received a COVID-19 vaccine.

This chain joins TRBV5-6 and TRBJ1-2, with D possibly being TRBD1 (5 bases). CDR3 length: 13 residues. Germline V gene data show CDR1 as SGHDT and CDR2 as YYEEEE. Trimming removed 4 bases from V and 7 bases from J, with 14 bases in between. DNA of the CDR3: TGTGCCAGCAGCCTGGAAAGGGGACGTGGCTACACCTTC. As protein: CASSLERGRGYTF.

The chain has TRBV7-2 and TRBJ2-3, with D maybe TRBD1 (6 bases). Trimming took 2 bases from V and 4 from J, leaving 13 bases between them. Germline CDR1 and CDR2: SGHTA and FQGNSA. The CDR3 covers 15 residues. The CDR3: CASSLLAGGADTQYF. CDR3 DNA: TGTGCCAGCAGCTTATTGGCTGGGGGCGCAGATACGCAGTATTTT.

The chain employs TRBV24-1 and TRBJ2-1; 12 positions agree with TRBD1. This CDR3 comprises 16 residues. In germline, CDR1 is KGHDR, CDR2 SFDVKD. Losses at the gene ends were 4 bases for V and 8 bases for J; bases not matched to a gene: 8. The CDR3 nucleotides are TGTGCCACCAGTGACCCACCGGGACAGGGGGCCCATGAGCAGTTCTTC. Its protein product is CATSDPPGQGAHEQFF.

The chain employs TRBV6-2 or TRBV6-3 and TRBJ1-5; tentative D call: TRBD1 (5 bases). The V gene's germline CDR1 is MNHEY and CDR2 SVGEGT. V gave up 1 base and J gave up 4 bases, with 8 bases separating them. This CDR3 region has 14 residues. CDR3 nucleotide sequence: TGTGCCAGCAGTTACTTGGCAGGGAATCAGCCCCAGCATTTT. Translating gives CASSYLAGNQPQHF.

V usage is TRBV24-1 and J usage is TRBJ2-5, with D uncertain. Germline V gene lookup returns CDR1 KGHDR and CDR2 SFDVKD. CDR3 length: 16 residues. The V end lost 4 bases, the J end lost 1 base, and 15 bases lay between the germline ends. CDR3 coding DNA: TGTGCCACCAGTGACTCCATCACAAACAGCCAAGAGACCCAGTACTTC. Encoded protein: CATSDSITNSQETQYF.